Each of the 9 T cell receptor beta chains below was sequenced from the same sample in a study of blood T cell repertoires in COVID-19. Using immunoSEQ multiplex PCR, the repertoire was profiled, and TCRdb retains in-frame clones only, with some absent. The sample lists roughly 150,000 clones; 80% were seen once. Sequencing was done on a sample of peripheral blood. The receptor source for this set is a man aged 60 to 69 with acute or convalescent COVID-19.

In this sample, this clone turned up once. The V gene is TRBV5-4, the J gene TRBJ1-2; D not resolved. CDR3 length equals 13 residues. Germline V gene sequence: CDR1 SGHNT, CDR2 YYREEE (reference sequence). Trimming cost V 4 bases and J 0 bases, with 7 bases left between them. CDR3 sequence: CASSLWSNYGYTF. In DNA, the CDR3 is TGTGCCAGCAGCCTATGGTCTAACTATGGCTACACCTTC. The full variable domain, completed using reference TRBV5-4 and TRBJ1-2, is ETGVTQSPTHLIKTRGQQVTLRCSSQSGHNTVSWYQQALGQGPQFIFQYYREEENGRGNFPPRFSGLQFPNYSSELNVNALELDDSALYLCASSLWSNYGYTFGSGTRLTVV.

The chain joins TRBV5-1 to TRBJ1-2, with D unclear. The CDR3 extends over 15 amino acids. Germline V gene sequence: CDR1 SGHRS, CDR2 YFSETQ. The germline V and J ends were trimmed by 0 bases and 10 bases, with 19 bases remaining between them. This CDR3 is CASSLEGGQSHPYTF. The CDR3 coding sequence is TGCGCCAGCAGCTTGGAAGGTGGGCAATCACATCCCTACACCTTC.

The chain is built from TRBV4-1 and TRBJ1-1, with D maybe TRBD1 (5 bases). CDR1 is MGHRA and CDR2 is YSYEKL in the germline V gene. V lost 6 bases and J lost 1, with 12 bases in between. The CDR3 consists of 14 residues. The CDR3 nucleotides read TGCGCCAGCAGAGCAGGGTTCGGGAACACTGAAGCTTTCTTT. Translation: CASRAGFGNTEAFF.

The chain carries TRBV7-9 and TRBJ2-1, with TRBD2 as a possible D gene (5 bases). In germline, CDR1 is SEHNR, CDR2 FQNEAQ (reference sequence). The V end lost 3 bases, the J end lost 8 bases, and 14 bases lay between the germline ends. This CDR3 comprises 14 residues. The CDR3 DNA sequence: TGTGCCAGCAGCTTTGAGGGAATGAGCGATGAGCAGTTCTTC. Its translation: CASSFEGMSDEQFF.

The rearrangement links TRBV14 to TRBJ2-7; the match to TRBD2 covers 9 bases. The V and J ends lost 9 bases and 0 bases, in that order; junction bases with no gene match: 3. Germline CDR1 SGHDN, CDR2 FVKESK. This CDR3 region has 13 residues. The CDR3: CASKTSGSYEQYF. CDR3 bases: TGTGCCAGTAAGACTAGCGGCTCCTACGAGCAGTACTTC.

J is TRBJ1-2 and V is TRBV6-5; 7 positions match TRBD1. The germline CDR1 and CDR2 sequences are MNHEY and SVGAGI. The trim removed 0 bases at V and 4 bases at J, leaving 5 bases unmatched. This CDR3 is built from 15 residues. The CDR3 nucleotides read TGTGCCAGCAGTTACTCGGGGACAGACCCCTATGGCTACACCTTC. Amino acid sequence: CASSYSGTDPYGYTF.

Notes on this clone: The sample holds other DNA sequences that translate to the same CDR3. The gene calls are TRBV19 and TRBJ1-1; D unresolved. Between the trimmed V and J ends, which lost 3 bases and 1 base, there was a span of 9 bases. The CDR3 sequence is 14 residues long. Germline V gene lookup returns CDR1 LNHDA and CDR2 SQIVND (reference sequence). The CDR3, as DNA: TGTGCCAGTAGTATTGGAGGCAGGAACACTGAAGCTTTCTTT. It is translated as CASSIGGRNTEAFF.

The chain has TRBV6-2 or TRBV6-3 and TRBJ2-2, with a weak D call TRBD1 (6 bases). Germline V gene sequence: CDR1 MNHEY, CDR2 SVGEGT. This CDR3 has 12 amino acids. The V end was cut by 5 bases, the J end by 6 bases, with 7 bases between. CDR3: CASSQGSGELFF. In DNA, the CDR3 is TGTGCCAGCAGTCAGGGGTCCGGGGAGCTGTTTTTT.

V gene TRBV2 combines with J gene TRBJ2-7, with D perhaps TRBD1 (6 bases). CDR1 SNHLY and CDR2 FYNNEI come from the germline V gene. V gave up 4 bases and J gave up 0 bases, with 16 bases separating them. The CDR3 extends over 16 amino acids. CDR3 nucleotides: TGTGCCAGCAGTGGTGGGACCGGGACAAGCTCCTACGAGCAGTACTTC. Translation gives CASSGGTGTSSYEQYF.